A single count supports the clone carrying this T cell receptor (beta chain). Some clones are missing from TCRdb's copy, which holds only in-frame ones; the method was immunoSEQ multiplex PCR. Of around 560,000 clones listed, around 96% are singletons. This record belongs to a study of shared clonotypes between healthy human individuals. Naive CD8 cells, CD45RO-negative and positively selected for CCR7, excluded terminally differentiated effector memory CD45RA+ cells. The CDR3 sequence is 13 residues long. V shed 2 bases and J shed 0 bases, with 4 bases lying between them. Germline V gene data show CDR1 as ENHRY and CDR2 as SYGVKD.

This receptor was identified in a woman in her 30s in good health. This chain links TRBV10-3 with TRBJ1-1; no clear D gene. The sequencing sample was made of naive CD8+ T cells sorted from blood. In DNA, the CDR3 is TGTGCCATCAGTGAGGGGATGAACACTGAAGCTTTCTTT. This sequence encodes CAISEGMNTEAFF.